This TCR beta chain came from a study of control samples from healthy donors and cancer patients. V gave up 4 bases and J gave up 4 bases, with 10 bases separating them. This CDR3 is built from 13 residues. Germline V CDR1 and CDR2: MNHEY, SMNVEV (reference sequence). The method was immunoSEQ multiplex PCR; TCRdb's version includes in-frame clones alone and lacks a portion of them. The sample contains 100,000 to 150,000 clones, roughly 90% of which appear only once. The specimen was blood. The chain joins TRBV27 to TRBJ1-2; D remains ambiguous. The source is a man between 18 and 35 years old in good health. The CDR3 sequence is CASSSGPGYGYTF. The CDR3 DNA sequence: TGTGCCAGCAGTTCCGGACCAGGCTATGGCTACACCTTC.